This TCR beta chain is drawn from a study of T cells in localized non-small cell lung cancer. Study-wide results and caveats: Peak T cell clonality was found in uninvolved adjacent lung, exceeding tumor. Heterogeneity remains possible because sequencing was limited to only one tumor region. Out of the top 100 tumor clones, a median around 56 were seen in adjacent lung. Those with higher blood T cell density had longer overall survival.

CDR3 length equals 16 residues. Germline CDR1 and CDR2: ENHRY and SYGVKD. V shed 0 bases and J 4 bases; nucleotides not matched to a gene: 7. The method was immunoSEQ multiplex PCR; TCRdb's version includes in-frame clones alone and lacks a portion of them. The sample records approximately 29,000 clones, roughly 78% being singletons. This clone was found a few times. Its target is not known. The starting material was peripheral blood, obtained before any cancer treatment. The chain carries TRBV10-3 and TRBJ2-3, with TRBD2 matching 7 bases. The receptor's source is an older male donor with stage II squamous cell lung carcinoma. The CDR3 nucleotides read TGTGCCATCAGTGAGTCGACCGCGGGAGCCGCAGATACGCAGTATTTT. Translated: CAISESTAGAADTQYF.